This T cell receptor (beta chain) was observed in a study of blood T cell repertoires in COVID-19. Study information: COVID-19 samples from acute and convalescent phases originated in the United States, Italy and Spain. T cells, B-cell-depleted T cells, or PBMCs supplied cDNA or gDNA.

This clone was seen a few times. This CDR3 is 17 amino acids long. Trimming at V came to 3 bases and at J to 0 bases, leaving 5 bases not matched to a gene. CDR1 DFQATT and CDR2 SNEGSKA come from the germline V gene (reference sequence). In the original analysis: Counts of nucleated cells, estimated from reference gene primer amplification, were obtained. Repertoires were generated with immunoSEQ multiplex PCR, while TCRdb's copy carries only in-frame clones and drops some. V, J and clone size are taken as reported in that table, and D and trimming were inferred from the DNA itself. The sample lists about 240,000 clones, approximately 80% occurring once.

This clonotype originated in a woman between 65 and 79 years old with acute or convalescent COVID-19. Source material: peripheral blood. The chain links TRBV20-1 to TRBJ2-1; 13 nucleotides match TRBD2. As DNA, the CDR3 is TGCAGTGCTAGTAAACTAGCGGGGGGGAGCTCCTACAATGAGCAGTTCTTC. This sequence encodes CSASKLAGGSSYNEQFF.